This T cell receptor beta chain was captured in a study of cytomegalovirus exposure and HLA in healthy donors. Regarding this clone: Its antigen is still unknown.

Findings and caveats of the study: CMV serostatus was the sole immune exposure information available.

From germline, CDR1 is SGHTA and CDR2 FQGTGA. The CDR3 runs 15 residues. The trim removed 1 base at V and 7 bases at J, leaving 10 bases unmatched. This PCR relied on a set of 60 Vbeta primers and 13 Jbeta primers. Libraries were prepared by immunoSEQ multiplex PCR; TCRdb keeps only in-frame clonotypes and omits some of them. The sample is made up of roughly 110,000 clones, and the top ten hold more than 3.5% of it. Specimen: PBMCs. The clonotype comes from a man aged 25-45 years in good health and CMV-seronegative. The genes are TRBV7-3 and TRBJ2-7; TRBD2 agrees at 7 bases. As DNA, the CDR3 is TGTGCCAGCAGCTTAATGCCCGGGGGGATAGGTGAGCAGTACTTC. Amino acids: CASSLMPGGIGEQYF.